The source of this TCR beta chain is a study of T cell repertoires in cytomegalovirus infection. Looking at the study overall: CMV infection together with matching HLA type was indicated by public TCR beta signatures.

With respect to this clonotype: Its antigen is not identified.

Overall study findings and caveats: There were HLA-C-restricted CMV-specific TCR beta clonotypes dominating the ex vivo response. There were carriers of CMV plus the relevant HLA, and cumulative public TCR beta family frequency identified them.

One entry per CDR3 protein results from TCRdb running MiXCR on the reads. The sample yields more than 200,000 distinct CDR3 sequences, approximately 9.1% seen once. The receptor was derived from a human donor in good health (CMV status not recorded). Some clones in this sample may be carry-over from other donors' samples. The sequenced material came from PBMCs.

CDR3 DNA sequence: TGCGCCAGCAGCGTACCTGAGCGGGGGCCCTCCTACGAGCAGTACTTC. Protein: CASSVPERGPSYEQYF. V usage is TRBV5-1 and J usage is TRBJ2-7; 8 nucleotides align to TRBD2. CDR3 length equals 16 residues. Germline assignment: CDR1 SGHRS and CDR2 YFSETQ. V dropped 4 bases and J dropped 0; count of bases not matched to a gene: 9.